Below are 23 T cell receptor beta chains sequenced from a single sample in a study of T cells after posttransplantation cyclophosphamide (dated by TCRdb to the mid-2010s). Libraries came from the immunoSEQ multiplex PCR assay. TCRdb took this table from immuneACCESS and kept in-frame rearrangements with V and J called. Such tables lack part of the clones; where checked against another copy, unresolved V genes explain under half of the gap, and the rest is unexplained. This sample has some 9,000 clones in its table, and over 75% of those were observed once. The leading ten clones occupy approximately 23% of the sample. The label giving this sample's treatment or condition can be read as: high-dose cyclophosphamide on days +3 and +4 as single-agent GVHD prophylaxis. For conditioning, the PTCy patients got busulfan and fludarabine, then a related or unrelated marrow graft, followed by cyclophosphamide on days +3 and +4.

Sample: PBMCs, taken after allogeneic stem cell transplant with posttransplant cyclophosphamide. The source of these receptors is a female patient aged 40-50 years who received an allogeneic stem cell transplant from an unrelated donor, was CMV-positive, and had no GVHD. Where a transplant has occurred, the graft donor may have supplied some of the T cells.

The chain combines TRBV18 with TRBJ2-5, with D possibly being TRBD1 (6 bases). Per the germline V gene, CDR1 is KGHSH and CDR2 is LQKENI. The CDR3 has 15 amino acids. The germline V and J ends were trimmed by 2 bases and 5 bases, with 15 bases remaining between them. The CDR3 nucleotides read TGTGCCAGCTCACCAGACCCAGGGGCCGGGGAGACCCAGTACTTC. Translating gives CASSPDPGAGETQYF.

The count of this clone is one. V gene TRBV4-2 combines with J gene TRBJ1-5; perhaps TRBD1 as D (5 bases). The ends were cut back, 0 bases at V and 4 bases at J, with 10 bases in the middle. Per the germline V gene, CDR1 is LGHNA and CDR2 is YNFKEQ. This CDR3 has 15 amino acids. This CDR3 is CASSQDGRGNQPQHF. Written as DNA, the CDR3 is TGTGCCAGCAGCCAAGATGGGAGGGGAAATCAGCCCCAGCATTTT.

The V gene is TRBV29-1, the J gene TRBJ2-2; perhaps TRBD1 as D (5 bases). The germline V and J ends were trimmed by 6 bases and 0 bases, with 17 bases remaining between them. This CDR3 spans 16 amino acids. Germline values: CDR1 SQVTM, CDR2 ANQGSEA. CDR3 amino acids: CSVRQRYDTNTGELFF. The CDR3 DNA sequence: TGCAGCGTCAGACAGAGGTACGACACGAACACCGGGGAGCTGTTTTTT.

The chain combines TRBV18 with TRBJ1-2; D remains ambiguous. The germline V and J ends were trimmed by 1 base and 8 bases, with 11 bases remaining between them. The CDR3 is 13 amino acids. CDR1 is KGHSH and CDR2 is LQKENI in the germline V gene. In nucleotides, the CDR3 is TGTGCCAGCTCACCACAAACTCAACAGGGCTACACCTTC. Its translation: CASSPQTQQGYTF.

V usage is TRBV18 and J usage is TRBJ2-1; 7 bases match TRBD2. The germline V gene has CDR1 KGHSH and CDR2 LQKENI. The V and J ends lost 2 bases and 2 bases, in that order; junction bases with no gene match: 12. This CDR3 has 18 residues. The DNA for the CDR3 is TGTGCCAGCTCACCAAGGCCTGGGGGGGAGGGAACCTACAATGAGCAGTTCTTC. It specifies CASSPRPGGEGTYNEQFF.

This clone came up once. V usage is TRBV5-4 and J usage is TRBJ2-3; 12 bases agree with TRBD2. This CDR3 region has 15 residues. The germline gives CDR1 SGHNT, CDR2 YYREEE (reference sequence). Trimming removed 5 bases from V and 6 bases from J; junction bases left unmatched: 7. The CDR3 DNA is TGTGCCAGCAGGTTGACTAGCGGGGGAACCGATACGCAGTATTTT. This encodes CASRLTSGGTDTQYF.

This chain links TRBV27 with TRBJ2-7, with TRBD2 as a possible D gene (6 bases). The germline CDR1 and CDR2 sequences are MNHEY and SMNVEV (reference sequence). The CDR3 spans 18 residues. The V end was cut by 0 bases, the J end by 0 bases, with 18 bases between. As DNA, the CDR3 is TGTGCCAGCAGTTTATCACTCCCGGGACTCTTCAGCTCCTACGAGCAGTACTTC. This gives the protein CASSLSLPGLFSSYEQYF.

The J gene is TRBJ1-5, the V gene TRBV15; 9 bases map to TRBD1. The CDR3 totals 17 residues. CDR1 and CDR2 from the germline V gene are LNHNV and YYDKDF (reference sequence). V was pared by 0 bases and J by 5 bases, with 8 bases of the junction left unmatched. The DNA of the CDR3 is TGTGCCACCAGCAGAGATGGGGGGACAGGGCAATATCAGCCCCAGCATTTT. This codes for CATSRDGGTGQYQPQHF.

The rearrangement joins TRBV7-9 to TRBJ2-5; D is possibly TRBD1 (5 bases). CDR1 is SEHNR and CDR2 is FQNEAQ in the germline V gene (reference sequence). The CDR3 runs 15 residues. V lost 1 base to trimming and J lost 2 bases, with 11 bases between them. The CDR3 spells CASSLGVPGQETQYF. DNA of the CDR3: TGTGCCAGCAGCTTAGGGGTCCCAGGGCAAGAGACCCAGTACTTC.

The CDR3 DNA reads TGTGCCAGCAGTTCACGGGGAGGGAATCAGCCCCAGCATTTT. Its translation: CASSSRGGNQPQHF. The V and J genes are TRBV6-5 and TRBJ1-5; D call uncertain. Germline values: CDR1 MNHEY, CDR2 SVGAGI. This CDR3 spans 14 amino acids. V dropped 4 bases and J dropped 4 bases, with 11 bases sitting between them.

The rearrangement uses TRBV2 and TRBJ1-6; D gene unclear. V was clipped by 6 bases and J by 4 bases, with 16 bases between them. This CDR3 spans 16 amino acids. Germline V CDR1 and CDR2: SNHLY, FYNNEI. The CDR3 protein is CASRVADAEYNSPLHF. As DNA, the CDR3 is TGTGCCAGCAGAGTAGCGGACGCTGAATATAATTCACCCCTCCACTTT.

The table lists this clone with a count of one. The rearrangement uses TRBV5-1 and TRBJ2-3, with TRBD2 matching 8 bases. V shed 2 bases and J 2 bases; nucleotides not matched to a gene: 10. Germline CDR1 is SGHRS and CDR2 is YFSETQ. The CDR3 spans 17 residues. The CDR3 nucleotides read TGCGCCAGCAGCTTCCCGGGCAGCGGGGGCCTCACAGATACGCAGTATTTT. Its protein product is CASSFPGSGGLTDTQYF.

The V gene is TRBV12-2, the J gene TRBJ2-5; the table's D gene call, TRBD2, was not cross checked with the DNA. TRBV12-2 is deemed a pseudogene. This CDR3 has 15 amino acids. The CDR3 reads CASRLAVGGRETQYF. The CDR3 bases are TGTGCAAGTCGCTTAGCGGTGGGGGGGCGGGAGACCCAGTACTTC.

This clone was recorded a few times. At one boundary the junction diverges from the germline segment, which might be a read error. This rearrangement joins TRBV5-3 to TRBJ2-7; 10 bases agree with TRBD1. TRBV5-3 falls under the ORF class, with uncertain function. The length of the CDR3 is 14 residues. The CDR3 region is CASSLEGQGREQYF. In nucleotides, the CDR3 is TGTGCCAGCAGCTTGGAGGGACAGGGGCGCGAGCAGTACTTC.

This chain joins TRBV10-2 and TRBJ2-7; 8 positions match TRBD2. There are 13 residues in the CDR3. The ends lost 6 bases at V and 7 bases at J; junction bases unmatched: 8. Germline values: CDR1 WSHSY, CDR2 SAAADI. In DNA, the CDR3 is TGCGCCAGCAGAACCGGGGGGGCGGGAGAGCAGTACTTC. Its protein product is CASRTGGAGEQYF.

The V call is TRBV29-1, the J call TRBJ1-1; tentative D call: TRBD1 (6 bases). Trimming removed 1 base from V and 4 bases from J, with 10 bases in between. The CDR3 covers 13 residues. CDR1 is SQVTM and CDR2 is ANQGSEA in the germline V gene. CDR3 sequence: CSVEGRDITEAFF. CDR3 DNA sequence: TGCAGCGTTGAAGGCAGGGACATCACTGAAGCTTTCTTT. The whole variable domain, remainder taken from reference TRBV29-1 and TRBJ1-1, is SAVISQKPSRDICQRGTSLTIQCQVDSQVTMMFWYRQQPGQSLTLIATANQGSEATYESGFVIDKFPISRPNLTFSTLTVSNMSPEDSSIYLCSVEGRDITEAFFGQGTRLTVV.

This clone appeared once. CDR3 protein: CASSLQGINEKLFF. The CDR3 DNA reads TGTGCCAGCAGCTTGCAGGGAATTAATGAAAAACTGTTTTTT. V is TRBV5-6 and J is TRBJ1-4; D is possibly TRBD1 (5 bases). Trimming removed 1 base at V and 4 bases at J, with 8 bases between. CDR1 is SGHDT, CDR2 YYEEEE, per germline. The length of the CDR3 is 14 residues. The whole variable domain, remainder taken from reference TRBV5-6 and TRBJ1-4, is DAGVTQSPTHLIKTRGQQVTLRCSPKSGHDTVSWYQQALGQGPQFIFQYYEEEERQRGNFPDRFSGHQFPNYSSELNVNALLLGDSALYLCASSLQGINEKLFFGSGTQLSVL.

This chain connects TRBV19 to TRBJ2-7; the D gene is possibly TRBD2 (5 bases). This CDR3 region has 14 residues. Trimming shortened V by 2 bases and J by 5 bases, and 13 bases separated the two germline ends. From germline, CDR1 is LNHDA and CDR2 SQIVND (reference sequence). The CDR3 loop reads CASSIKREFNEQYF. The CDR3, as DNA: TGTGCCAGTAGTATAAAAAGGGAGTTCAACGAGCAGTACTTC.

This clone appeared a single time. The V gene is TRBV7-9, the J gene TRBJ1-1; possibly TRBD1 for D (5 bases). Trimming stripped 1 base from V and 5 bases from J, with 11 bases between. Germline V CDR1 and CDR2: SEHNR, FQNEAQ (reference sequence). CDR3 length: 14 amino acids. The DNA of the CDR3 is TGTGCCAGCAGCTTAGGGGCAGGGAGGACTGAAGCTTTCTTT. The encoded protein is CASSLGAGRTEAFF.

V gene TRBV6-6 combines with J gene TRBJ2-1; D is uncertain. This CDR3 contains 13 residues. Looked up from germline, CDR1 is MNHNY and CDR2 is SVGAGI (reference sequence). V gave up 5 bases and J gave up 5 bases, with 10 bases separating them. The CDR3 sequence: CASSPPANNEQFF. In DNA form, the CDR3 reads TGTGCCAGCAGTCCTCCAGCGAACAATGAGCAGTTCTTC.

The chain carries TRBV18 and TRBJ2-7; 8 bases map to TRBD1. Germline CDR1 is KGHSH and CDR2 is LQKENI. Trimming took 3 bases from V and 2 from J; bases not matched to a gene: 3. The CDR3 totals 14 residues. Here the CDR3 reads CASSPPGQAYEQYF. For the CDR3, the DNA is TGTGCCAGCTCACCCCCGGGACAGGCCTACGAGCAGTACTTC.

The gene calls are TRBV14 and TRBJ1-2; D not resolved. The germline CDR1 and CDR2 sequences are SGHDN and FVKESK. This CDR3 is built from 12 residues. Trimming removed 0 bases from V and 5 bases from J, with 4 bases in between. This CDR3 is CASSQEQYGYTF. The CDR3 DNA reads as TGTGCCAGCAGCCAAGAACAATATGGCTACACCTTC.

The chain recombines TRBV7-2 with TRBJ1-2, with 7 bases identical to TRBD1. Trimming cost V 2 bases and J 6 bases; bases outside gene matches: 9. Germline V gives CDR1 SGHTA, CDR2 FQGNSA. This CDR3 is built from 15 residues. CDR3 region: CASSLTRDRADGYTF. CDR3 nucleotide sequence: TGTGCCAGCAGCTTAACTCGCGACAGGGCTGATGGCTACACCTTC.